A selection of T cell receptor beta chains follows, all from one sample in a study of technical replicates of blood from a handful of donors. Libraries were prepared by immunoSEQ multiplex PCR; TCRdb keeps only in-frame clonotypes and omits some of them. The data hold 78,000 or so clones, with about 89% observed a single time. The sequenced sample consisted of T cells isolated from PBMCs. These receptors were collected from a human donor in good health. CDR3s include the opening cysteine and the closing phenylalanine or tryptophan. Fields, in order: clone size, J gene, V gene, D gene, CDR3 DNA, CDR3 protein. D genes are given only for firm matches. Where a row states a size, it is once, few, many or the class of an expanded clone; other rows omit it.

clone size: .; J gene: TRBJ2-1; V gene: TRBV2; D gene: .; CDR3 DNA: TGTGCCAGCGACCCCTTGATGGGCGGGAATAGTAATGAGCAGTTCTTC; CDR3 protein: CASDPLMGGNSNEQFF
clone size: .; J gene: TRBJ1-2; V gene: TRBV30; D gene: TRBD1; CDR3 DNA: TGTGCCTGGACCCAAGGACAGGGAGGGGGCTACACCTTC; CDR3 protein: CAWTQGQGGGYTF
clone size: few; J gene: TRBJ1-3; V gene: TRBV20-1; D gene: .; CDR3 DNA: TGCAGTGCCGGGACTGGAAACACCATATATTTT; CDR3 protein: CSAGTGNTIYF
clone size: .; J gene: TRBJ1-2; V gene: TRBV7-8; D gene: .; CDR3 DNA: TGTGCCAGCAGCTTAGCGTTAGGGGGCTATGGCTACACCTTC; CDR3 protein: CASSLALGGYGYTF
clone size: .; J gene: TRBJ2-7; V gene: TRBV19; D gene: .; CDR3 DNA: TGTGCCAGTAGTTCACGGAGGGACGTTTCCTACGAGCAGTACTTC; CDR3 protein: CASSSRRDVSYEQYF
clone size: .; J gene: TRBJ1-1; V gene: TRBV12-5; D gene: TRBD1; CDR3 DNA: TGTGCTAGTGGTTTACGGACAGGGGGCCTCGACACTGAAGCTTTCTTT; CDR3 protein: CASGLRTGGLDTEAFF
clone size: .; J gene: TRBJ1-5; V gene: TRBV10-3; D gene: TRBD1; CDR3 DNA: TGTGCCATCAGTGAGGGGACAGGGGGCAAGCTATATTTCAATCAGCCCCAGCATTTT; CDR3 protein: CAISEGTGGKLYFNQPQHF
clone size: once; J gene: TRBJ2-2; V gene: TRBV7-9; D gene: .; CDR3 DNA: TGTGCCAGCAGCTTACGACTAGGGCGAAGCACCGGGGAGCTGTTTTTT; CDR3 protein: CASSLRLGRSTGELFF
clone size: few; J gene: TRBJ1-5; V gene: TRBV4-1; D gene: .; CDR3 DNA: TGCGCCAGCAGCCCCAGGGCAACGGGCAATCAGCCCCAGCATTTT; CDR3 protein: CASSPRATGNQPQHF
clone size: .; J gene: TRBJ1-1; V gene: TRBV5-5; D gene: .; CDR3 DNA: TGTGCCAGCAGCTTGGACCCCAACAAGAACACTGAAGCTTTCTTT; CDR3 protein: CASSLDPNKNTEAFF
clone size: .; J gene: TRBJ1-1; V gene: TRBV19; D gene: .; CDR3 DNA: TGTGCCACTACTAACGGGGGGCTAGTTAACACTGAAGCTTTCTTT; CDR3 protein: CATTNGGLVNTEAFF
clone size: .; J gene: TRBJ2-5; V gene: TRBV11-1; D gene: .; CDR3 DNA: TGTGCCAGCAGCTTGACAGGACAGTGGTACCAAGAGACCCAGTACTTC; CDR3 protein: CASSLTGQWYQETQYF
clone size: .; J gene: TRBJ2-7; V gene: TRBV5-1; D gene: .; CDR3 DNA: TGCGCCAGCAGTCCGGGACATAACTGGGAGCAGTACTTC; CDR3 protein: CASSPGHNWEQYF
clone size: .; J gene: TRBJ2-5; V gene: TRBV30; D gene: TRBD2; CDR3 DNA: TGTGCCTGGAGTGACGGCTGGACTAGTAGGGTCGAGACCCAGTACTTC; CDR3 protein: CAWSDGWTSRVETQYF
clone size: .; J gene: TRBJ2-1; V gene: TRBV19; D gene: .; CDR3 DNA: TGTGCCAGTAGTATCTCAGATAGGCCCGCGGACTCAAACAATGAGCAGTTCTTC; CDR3 protein: CASSISDRPADSNNEQFF
clone size: .; J gene: TRBJ1-1; V gene: TRBV19; D gene: .; CDR3 DNA: TGTGCCAGTAGTTCGAGGAACCAAGCTTTCTTT; CDR3 protein: CASSSRNQAFF
clone size: .; J gene: TRBJ2-7; V gene: TRBV9; D gene: .; CDR3 DNA: TGTGCCAGCAGCGTAAAAGGCAGGGTCTATGACGAGCAGTACTTC; CDR3 protein: CASSVKGRVYDEQYF
clone size: .; J gene: TRBJ2-3; V gene: TRBV6-5; D gene: .; CDR3 DNA: TGTGCCAGCAGTCGACTGTCAGATACGCAGTATTTT; CDR3 protein: CASSRLSDTQYF
clone size: .; J gene: TRBJ2-5; V gene: TRBV10-3; D gene: TRBD2; CDR3 DNA: TGTGCCATCAGGGAAACTAGCGGACCGCAAGAGACCCAGTACTTC; CDR3 protein: CAIRETSGPQETQYF
clone size: .; J gene: TRBJ2-3; V gene: TRBV5-6; D gene: .; CDR3 DNA: TGTGCCAGCAGCTTAGCGGGTCCGCAGTATTTT; CDR3 protein: CASSLAGPQYF
clone size: .; J gene: TRBJ1-2; V gene: TRBV10-3; D gene: TRBD1; CDR3 DNA: TGTGCCAACGGACAGGGGGAGAGTGGCTACACCTTC; CDR3 protein: CANGQGESGYTF
clone size: .; J gene: TRBJ2-1; V gene: TRBV9; D gene: .; CDR3 DNA: TGTGCCAGCAGCGTAGGCTACGGTGAGCAGTTCTTC; CDR3 protein: CASSVGYGEQFF
clone size: .; J gene: TRBJ2-3; V gene: TRBV27; D gene: TRBD2; CDR3 DNA: TGTGCCAGCATAAGCGGGAAAAGCACAGATACGCAGTATTTT; CDR3 protein: CASISGKSTDTQYF
clone size: .; J gene: TRBJ1-1; V gene: TRBV25-1; D gene: .; CDR3 DNA: TGTGCCAGCAGTGATTCCAGGGCCCCGAACACTGAAGCTTTCTTT; CDR3 protein: CASSDSRAPNTEAFF
clone size: .; J gene: TRBJ2-3; V gene: TRBV5-4; D gene: TRBD2; CDR3 DNA: TGTGCCAGCAGGCCGCCGGGACTAGCGGCCACTACCCTTAGTTCAGATACGCAGTATTTT; CDR3 protein: CASRPPGLAATTLSSDTQYF
clone size: .; J gene: TRBJ1-4; V gene: TRBV19; D gene: .; CDR3 DNA: TGTGCCAGTAGCCTATCCTCCGTGTTTGGTGAAAAACTGTTTTTT; CDR3 protein: CASSLSSVFGEKLFF
clone size: .; J gene: TRBJ2-7; V gene: TRBV2; D gene: TRBD1; CDR3 DNA: TGTGCCAGCAGACTCCTAGGGGACAGGGCGTACGAGCAGTACTTC; CDR3 protein: CASRLLGDRAYEQYF
clone size: .; J gene: TRBJ2-1; V gene: TRBV30; D gene: .; CDR3 DNA: TGTGCCTGGAGTCTGACCGGGGAGCAGTTCTTC; CDR3 protein: CAWSLTGEQFF
clone size: .; J gene: TRBJ1-1; V gene: TRBV5-1; D gene: TRBD1; CDR3 DNA: TGCGCCAGCAGCTTGGGGACAGGGGAAGCTTTCTTT; CDR3 protein: CASSLGTGEAFF
clone size: .; J gene: TRBJ1-2; V gene: TRBV30; D gene: .; CDR3 DNA: TGTGCCTGGAGCCCAGGGGCTCATGGCTACACCTTC; CDR3 protein: CAWSPGAHGYTF
clone size: .; J gene: TRBJ1-1; V gene: TRBV6-5; D gene: .; CDR3 DNA: TGTGCCAGCAGTCGACGCGAAGCGCGCACTGAAGCTTTCTTT; CDR3 protein: CASSRREARTEAFF
clone size: .; J gene: TRBJ2-1; V gene: TRBV11-2; D gene: TRBD2; CDR3 DNA: TGTGCCAGCAGCTTAGTAGCGGGAGGGCCAGGAGGGAGGTTCTTC; CDR3 protein: CASSLVAGGPGGRFF